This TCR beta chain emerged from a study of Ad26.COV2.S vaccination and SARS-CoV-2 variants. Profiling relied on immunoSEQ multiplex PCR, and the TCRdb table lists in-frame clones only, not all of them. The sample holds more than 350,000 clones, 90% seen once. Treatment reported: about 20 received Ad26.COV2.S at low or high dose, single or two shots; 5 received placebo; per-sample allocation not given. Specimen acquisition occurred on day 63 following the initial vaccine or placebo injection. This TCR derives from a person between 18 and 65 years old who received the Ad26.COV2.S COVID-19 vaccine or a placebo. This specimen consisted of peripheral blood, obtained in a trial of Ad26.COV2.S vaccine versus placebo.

CDR3 protein: CASSQDIVADTQYF. DNA of the CDR3: TGTGCCAGCAGCCAAGATATTGTGGCAGATACGCAGTATTTT. The V gene is TRBV14, the J gene TRBJ2-3; no clear D. Trimming pared 0 bases from V and 4 bases from J, leaving 8 bases between. The CDR3 extends over 14 amino acids. Germline V gene data show CDR1 as SGHDN and CDR2 as FVKESK.